This T cell receptor (beta chain) comes out of a study of naive and memory T cell subsets. With regard to this clonotype: Its antigen is not identified.

General study results and limits: No ground truth validated the naive and memory repertoire findings. Over 85% of naive TCR sequences appeared only once, unlike memory subsets. RNA-based TCR counts may shift with T cell activation and differentiation. A few larger clonotypes appeared in naive repertoires, especially CD8, possibly memory cells re-expressing CD45RA.

V lost 4 bases and J lost 4, with 13 bases in between. The CDR3 sequence is 15 residues long. The V gene's germline CDR1 is LGHDT and CDR2 YNNKEL (reference sequence). The beta constant-region primer was an equimolar mix of two oligonucleotides covering TRBC1 and TRBC2. Four rounds of PCR amplified the ligated cDNA using nested alpha and beta constant-region primers plus SP2. MiXCR, applied by TCRdb to the UMI-ligation and nested PCR reads, yields one record per CDR3 protein. There are 150,000 or so distinct CDR3 sequences in the sample; approximately 24% occur only once, and roughly 0.1% lies in the top ten.

The source material was naive CD4+ T cells from blood. This TCR came from a human donor in good health. The chain couples TRBV3-1 to TRBJ1-4, with D possibly matching TRBD1 (5 bases). The CDR3 DNA sequence: TGTGCCAGCAGCCGAAGGGGAGATTTTAATGAAAAACTGTTTTTT. Its translation is CASSRRGDFNEKLFF. The full variable domain, rest sourced from reference TRBV3-1 and TRBJ1-4, is DTAVSQTPKYLVTQMGNDKSIKCEQNLGHDTMYWYKQDSKKFLKIMFSYNNKELIINETVPNRFSPKSPDKAHLNLHINSLELGDSAVYFCASSRRGDFNEKLFFGSGTQLSVL.